A selection of T cell receptor beta chains follows, all from one sample in a study of blood T cell repertoires in COVID-19. TCRdb's table, derived via immunoSEQ multiplex PCR, lists solely in-frame clones and lacks some. This table holds around 100,000 clones, around 85% found once. The sequencing input was PBMCs or T cells enriched from blood (not recorded which). These TCRs come from a woman in her 50s who had recovered from COVID-19. CDR3s leave out the opening cysteine and the closing phenylalanine or tryptophan. The order of the fields is J gene, V gene, CDR3 protein.

j_gene: TRBJ1-5; v_gene: TRBV9; CDR3aa: ASSVDGGGNQPQH
j_gene: TRBJ1-1; v_gene: TRBV5-1; CDR3aa: ASSLDRGVNTEAF
j_gene: TRBJ2-7; v_gene: TRBV28; CDR3aa: ASTQTPSEQY
j_gene: TRBJ2-3; v_gene: TRBV7-6; CDR3aa: ASSPGGSGSSRDTQY
j_gene: TRBJ1-1; v_gene: TRBV29-1; CDR3aa: SVLGGRGNTEAF
j_gene: TRBJ1-6; v_gene: TRBV28; CDR3aa: ASSRTGGSSPLH
j_gene: TRBJ2-5; v_gene: TRBV15; CDR3aa: ATSRAGKTSGGETQY
j_gene: TRBJ2-7; v_gene: TRBV19; CDR3aa: ASSEATGAVKPYEQY
j_gene: TRBJ2-7; v_gene: TRBV10-3; CDR3aa: AIRASGNSYEQY
j_gene: TRBJ2-3; v_gene: TRBV9; CDR3aa: ASSVVGSPDTQY
j_gene: TRBJ2-7; v_gene: TRBV6-4; CDR3aa: ASSPGLGYEQY
j_gene: TRBJ1-4; v_gene: TRBV27; CDR3aa: ASSWAGARGEKLF
j_gene: TRBJ2-3; v_gene: TRBV2; CDR3aa: ASMTEKGGVRTDTQY
j_gene: TRBJ1-1; v_gene: TRBV9; CDR3aa: ASSADTNTEAF
j_gene: TRBJ2-3; v_gene: TRBV5-4; CDR3aa: ASSNTGSVTQY
j_gene: TRBJ1-5; v_gene: TRBV6-1; CDR3aa: ASSEILRSNQPQH
j_gene: TRBJ1-1; v_gene: TRBV9; CDR3aa: ASSHPRTVGHTEAF
j_gene: TRBJ1-3; v_gene: TRBV6-5; CDR3aa: ASSTGVSGNTIY
j_gene: TRBJ2-1; v_gene: TRBV19; CDR3aa: ASSIDRTSGGEQF
j_gene: TRBJ1-5; v_gene: TRBV7-8; CDR3aa: ASSLGQHSNQPQH
j_gene: TRBJ2-3; v_gene: TRBV6-5; CDR3aa: ASRLGQGVTDTQY
j_gene: TRBJ1-3; v_gene: TRBV5-6; CDR3aa: ASTDRGLGNTIY